These 24 T cell receptor beta chains share one sample of origin, sequenced in a study of blood T cell repertoires in COVID-19. The table came from immunoSEQ multiplex PCR; TCRdb's copy has only in-frame clones and leaves some out. The data hold approximately 300,000 clones, with roughly 90% observed a single time. The sample was PBMCs or T cells enriched from blood (not recorded which). These receptors originate from a woman aged 25 to 39 who had been exposed to COVID-19.

The chain joins TRBV5-8 to TRBJ1-1, with 11 bases that match TRBD1. The CDR3 runs 19 residues. Germline V CDR1 and CDR2: SGHTS, YDEGEE. With 1 base clipped from V and 9 bases from J, the junction kept 20 bases outside the gene matches. The CDR3 loop is CASSLSPGQGAKWARQAFF. DNA of the CDR3: TGTGCCAGCAGCTTGTCGCCCGGACAGGGGGCGAAGTGGGCCCGACAAGCTTTCTTT. Complete variable domain (other parts from reference TRBV5-8 and TRBJ1-1): EAGVTQSPTHLIKTRGQQATLRCSPISGHTSVYWYQQALGLGLQFLLWYDEGEERNRGNFPPRFSGRQFPNYSSELNVNALELEDSALYLCASSLSPGQGAKWARQAFFGQGTRLTVV.

This chain links TRBV3-1 (or the pseudogene TRBV3-2) with TRBJ2-7; a possible D gene is TRBD1 (6 bases). The CDR3 totals 17 residues. Germline V lookup: CDR1 LGHDT, CDR2 YNNKEL (reference sequence). Trimming shortened V by 4 bases and J by 2 bases, and 21 bases separated the two germline ends. CDR3: CASSLAQDRRCPYEQYF. CDR3 DNA sequence: TGTGCCAGCAGCCTAGCCCAGGACAGACGATGCCCCTACGAGCAGTACTTC.

The genes are TRBV4-3 and TRBJ2-3; possible D gene TRBD2, 5 bases. Germline lookup yields CDR1 LGHNA and CDR2 YSLEER. The V end was cut by 3 bases, the J end by 6 bases, with 10 bases between. The CDR3 has 13 residues. DNA of the CDR3: TGCGCCAGCAGCCAGAGGGAGATGGATACGCAGTATTTT. The encoded protein is CASSQREMDTQYF.

The rearrangement joins TRBV21-1 to TRBJ1-1; the D segment call TRBD1 is taken from the table without a DNA check. TRBV21-1 represents a pseudogene. There are 14 residues in the CDR3. The CDR3 DNA follows: TGTGCCAGCAGCAAAGACAGGGCCGGGACTGAAGCTTTCTTT. Translating gives CASSKDRAGTEAFF.

The gene calls are TRBV10-3 and TRBJ2-7; a weak D match, TRBD2 (6 bases). The length of the CDR3 is 15 residues. Trimming removed 0 bases from V and 2 bases from J, with 11 bases in between. Per the germline V gene, CDR1 is ENHRY and CDR2 is SYGVKD. The CDR3 DNA follows: TGTGCCATCAGTGAGTCAGGAGGGGTTACCTACGAGCAGTACTTC. It is translated as CAISESGGVTYEQYF.

As for this clone: A junction boundary mismatches the germline segment, possibly from a read error. In DNA, the CDR3 is TGTGCCACCAGGAGAGGGCAGATGAACACTGAAGCTTTCTTT. Translating it yields CATRRGQMNTEAFF. V usage is TRBV15 and J usage is TRBJ1-1; no clear D. CDR1 is LNHNV and CDR2 is YYDKDF in the germline V gene (reference sequence). This CDR3 has 14 amino acids.

The V gene is TRBV28, the J gene TRBJ1-2, with D uncertain. CDR3 length: 13 residues. The germline V and J ends were trimmed by 6 bases and 3 bases, with 11 bases remaining between them. Germline CDR1 is MDHEN and CDR2 is SYDVKM. The CDR3 here is CASSVGQDYGYTF. DNA of the CDR3: TGTGCCAGCAGCGTTGGGCAGGACTATGGCTACACCTTC.

CDR3 sequence: CASSQETGREAFF. The CDR3 DNA sequence: TGTGCCAGCAGCCAAGAGACAGGGAGGGAAGCTTTCTTT. The chain has TRBV3-1 (or the pseudogene TRBV3-2) and TRBJ1-1; 7 nucleotides align to TRBD1. The junction had 3 bases not matched to a gene; V was cut back by 0 bases and J by 8 bases. Germline V gene data show CDR1 as LGHDT and CDR2 as YNNKEL (reference sequence). This CDR3 has 13 residues.

The V gene is TRBV7-9, the J gene TRBJ2-7, with 8 positions matching TRBD1. V lost 5 bases to trimming and J lost 4 bases; unmatched junction nucleotides: 10. The CDR3 runs 15 residues. Germline CDR1 is SEHNR and CDR2 is FQNEAQ (reference sequence). CDR3 loop: CASSGLDREGYEQYF. The CDR3 DNA is TGTGCCAGCAGCGGGTTGGACAGGGAAGGGTACGAGCAGTACTTC.

The chain has TRBV6-2 or TRBV6-3 and TRBJ1-5; unclear D gene. Germline V lookup: CDR1 MNHEY, CDR2 SVGEGT. With 0 bases removed from V and 6 bases from J, the gap between germline ends came to 12 bases. CDR3 length equals 15 residues. CDR3 sequence reads: CASSYSGRAGQPQHF. In DNA form, the CDR3 reads TGTGCCAGCAGTTACTCGGGGAGGGCCGGTCAGCCCCAGCATTTT.

CDR3 in DNA: TGTGCCAGCAGCCTGGGACAGTACACTGGAAACACCATATATTTT. It translates to CASSLGQYTGNTIYF. This chain links TRBV14 with TRBJ1-3; 7 bases match TRBD1. Looked up from germline, CDR1 is SGHDN and CDR2 is FVKESK. After removal of 4 bases from V and 2 bases from J, the junction contained 5 bases not matched to a gene. This CDR3 spans 15 amino acids.

The genes are TRBV7-3 and TRBJ2-3; TRBD2 aligns across 9 bases. The CDR3 covers 14 residues. Germline trimming cut 5 bases from V and 1 base from J; bases unmatched to any gene: 1. From germline, CDR1 is SGHTA and CDR2 FQGTGA. As DNA, the CDR3 is TGTGCCAGCAGCCCTAGCGGGGGCACAGATACGCAGTATTTT. Its protein is CASSPSGGTDTQYF.

The rearrangement links TRBV9 to TRBJ2-2, with D tentatively TRBD2 (6 bases). Per the germline V gene, CDR1 is SGDLS and CDR2 is YYNGEE. The V gene lost 4 bases and the J gene lost 2 bases, with 15 bases spanning the gap. The CDR3 length is 16 residues. The chain's CDR3 is CASSPRLGTNTGELFF. CDR3 bases: TGTGCCAGCAGCCCTCGACTGGGGACTAACACCGGGGAGCTGTTTTTT.

This clone came up a few times. Other DNA sequences in the sample encode the same CDR3. V and J are TRBV24-1 and TRBJ1-5; a possible D gene is TRBD1 (5 bases). Trimming took 4 bases from V and 4 from J, leaving 7 bases between them. CDR3 length equals 13 residues. Per the germline V gene, CDR1 is KGHDR and CDR2 is SFDVKD. The CDR3 DNA reads TGTGCCACCAGTGAGGGGGGTAATCAGCCCCAGCATTTT. It specifies CATSEGGNQPQHF.

This clone was observed a single time. This chain links TRBV25-1 with TRBJ1-5; D unresolved. The CDR3 spans 14 residues. The germline CDR1 and CDR2 sequences are MGHDK and SYGVNS. The germline V and J ends were trimmed by 3 bases and 7 bases, with 13 bases remaining between them. The CDR3 loop is CASSEERVEQPQHF. The DNA for the CDR3 is TGTGCCAGCAGTGAGGAGAGGGTCGAACAGCCCCAGCATTTT.

This clone came up once. The chain combines TRBV12-5 with TRBJ2-5; possibly TRBD2 for D (7 bases). Germline-derived CDR1 and CDR2 are LGHNT and FRNRAP. Trimming removed 6 bases at V and 0 bases at J, with 11 bases between. This CDR3 comprises 14 residues. The CDR3 protein is CASGGGPNQETQYF. CDR3 sequence (DNA): TGTGCTAGTGGCGGGGGGCCTAACCAAGAGACCCAGTACTTC.

This chain uses TRBV7-2 with TRBJ1-3; 7 positions match TRBD1. Germline assignment: CDR1 SGHTA and CDR2 FQGNSA. V gave up 2 bases and J gave up 0 bases; unmatched junction bases: 7. CDR3 size: 17 residues. Here the CDR3 DNA reads TGTGCCAGCAGCTTACCCCCCGACAGGGTCTCTGGAAACACCATATATTTT. Translated, it gives CASSLPPDRVSGNTIYF.

CDR3 in amino acids: CASVSNRGRADTQYF. The DNA for the CDR3 is TGTGCCAGCGTCTCGAACAGGGGGCGCGCAGATACGCAGTATTTT. The rearrangement links TRBV2 to TRBJ2-3; 9 bases fit TRBD1. CDR1 and CDR2 from the germline V gene are SNHLY and FYNNEI. This CDR3 is 15 amino acids long. V lost 8 bases and J lost 4; bases outside the gene matches: 10. The variable domain in full, completed from reference TRBV2 and TRBJ2-3, reads EPEVTQTPSHQVTQMGQEVILRCVPISNHLYFYWYRQILGQKVEFLVSFYNNEISEKSEIFDDQFSVERPDGSNFTLKIRSTKLEDSAMYFCASVSNRGRADTQYFGPGTRLTVL.

This clone was counted only a few times. The chain couples TRBV5-1 to TRBJ2-7; 7 nucleotides line up with TRBD1. V lost 5 bases, J lost 3 bases, and 17 bases stayed unmatched. CDR1 is SGHRS, CDR2 YFSETQ, per germline. The CDR3 contains 17 residues. This CDR3 is CASSPMGPGTVIYEQYF. CDR3 sequence (DNA): TGCGCCAGCAGTCCAATGGGGCCCGGGACAGTCATCTACGAGCAGTACTTC.

The CDR3 protein is CASSSSAGGANVLTF. CDR3 nucleotide sequence: TGTGCCAGCAGCAGCTCAGCCGGGGGGGCCAACGTCCTGACTTTC. The V call is TRBV11-2, the J call TRBJ2-6; D ambiguous. This CDR3 has 15 amino acids. V was clipped by 5 bases and J by 4 bases, with 12 bases between them. CDR1 is SGHAT, CDR2 FQNNGV, per germline.

The chain employs TRBV4-2 and TRBJ1-1, with a tentative D call TRBD1 (5 bases). Germline loops: CDR1 LGHNA, CDR2 YNFKEQ. The CDR3 is 16 amino acids. Trimming cost V 0 bases and J 1 base, with 12 bases left between them. The CDR3 sequence: CASSQDRQGGNTEAFF. CDR3 DNA: TGTGCCAGCAGCCAAGACCGGCAGGGAGGGAACACTGAAGCTTTCTTT.

The chain carries TRBV5-4 and TRBJ1-2; weak D call: TRBD1 (5 bases). Germline V gives CDR1 SGHNT, CDR2 YYREEE (reference sequence). This CDR3 region has 15 residues. The ends were cut back, 2 bases at V and 6 bases at J, with 17 bases in the middle. CDR3 loop: CASSFPFRLGDGYTF. The CDR3 bases are TGTGCCAGCAGCTTCCCGTTCCGCCTAGGGGATGGCTACACCTTC.

V usage is TRBV12-3 or TRBV12-4 and J usage is TRBJ2-1; 9 bases agree with TRBD1. The CDR3 has 11 amino acids. J lost 14 bases, V lost 5 bases, and 4 bases had no gene match. The CDR3 protein is CASSRGQGKFF. The CDR3, as DNA: TGTGCCAGCAGTAGGGGACAGGGAAAGTTCTTC.

This rearrangement joins TRBV7-2 to TRBJ2-2, with 7 positions matching TRBD1. There are 15 residues in the CDR3. Germline CDR1 and CDR2: SGHTA and FQGNSA. With V trimmed by 0 bases and J by 9 bases, 7 bases remained unmatched. The CDR3 DNA reads as TGTGCCAGCAGCTTAGCGACAGGGATGCTGAGGGAGCTGTTTTTT. It codes for CASSLATGMLRELFF.